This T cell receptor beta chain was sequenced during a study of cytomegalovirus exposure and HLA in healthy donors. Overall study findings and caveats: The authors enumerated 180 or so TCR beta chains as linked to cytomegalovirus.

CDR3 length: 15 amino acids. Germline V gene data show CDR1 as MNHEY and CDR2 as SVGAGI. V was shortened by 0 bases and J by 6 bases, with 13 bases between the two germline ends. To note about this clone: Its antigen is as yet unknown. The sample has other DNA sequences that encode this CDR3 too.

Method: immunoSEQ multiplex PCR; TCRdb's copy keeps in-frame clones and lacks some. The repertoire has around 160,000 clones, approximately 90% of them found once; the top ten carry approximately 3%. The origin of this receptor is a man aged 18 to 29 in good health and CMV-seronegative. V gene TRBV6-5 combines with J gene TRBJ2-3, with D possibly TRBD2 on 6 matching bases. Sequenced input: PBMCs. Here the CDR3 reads CASSYSRGEEDTQYF. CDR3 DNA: TGTGCCAGCAGTTACTCGAGAGGGGAGGAGGATACGCAGTATTTT.